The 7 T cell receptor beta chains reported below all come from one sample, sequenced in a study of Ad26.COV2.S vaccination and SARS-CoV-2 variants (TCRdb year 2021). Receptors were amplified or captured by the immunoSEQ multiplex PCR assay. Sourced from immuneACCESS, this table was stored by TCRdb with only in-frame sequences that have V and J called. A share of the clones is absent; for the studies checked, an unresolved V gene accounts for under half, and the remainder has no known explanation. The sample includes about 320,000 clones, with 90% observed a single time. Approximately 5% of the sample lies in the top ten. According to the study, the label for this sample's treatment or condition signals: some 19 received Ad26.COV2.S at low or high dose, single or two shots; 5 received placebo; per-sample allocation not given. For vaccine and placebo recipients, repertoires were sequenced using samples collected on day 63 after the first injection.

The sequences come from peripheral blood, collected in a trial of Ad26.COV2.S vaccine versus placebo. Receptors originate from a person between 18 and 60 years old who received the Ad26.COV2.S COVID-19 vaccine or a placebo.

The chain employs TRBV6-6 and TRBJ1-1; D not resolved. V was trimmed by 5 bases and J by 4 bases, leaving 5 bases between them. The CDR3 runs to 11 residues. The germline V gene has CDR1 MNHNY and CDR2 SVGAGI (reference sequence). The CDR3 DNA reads TGTGCCAGCAGTATTGGCACTGAAGCTTTCTTT. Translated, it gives CASSIGTEAFF.

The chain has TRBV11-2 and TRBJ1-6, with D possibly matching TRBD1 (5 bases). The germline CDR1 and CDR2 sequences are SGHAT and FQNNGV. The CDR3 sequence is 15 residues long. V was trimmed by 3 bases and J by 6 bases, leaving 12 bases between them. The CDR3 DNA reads TGTGCCAGCAGCTTCCCCGGGGCTCCTAATTCACCCCTCCACTTT. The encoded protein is CASSFPGAPNSPLHF.

CDR3 sequence (DNA): TGTGCCAGCAGCTGGACCTTCCCCCCCGGGGAGCTGTTTTTT. This sequence encodes CASSWTFPPGELFF. The chain uses TRBV7-2 and TRBJ2-2; D not resolved. The germline V gene has CDR1 SGHTA and CDR2 FQGNSA. CDR3 length: 14 residues. Trimming cost V 4 bases and J 6 bases, with 12 bases left between them.

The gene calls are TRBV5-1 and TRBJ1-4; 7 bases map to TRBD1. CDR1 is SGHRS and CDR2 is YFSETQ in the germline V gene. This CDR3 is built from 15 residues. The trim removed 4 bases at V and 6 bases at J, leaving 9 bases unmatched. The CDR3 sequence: CASSPKGARYEKLFF. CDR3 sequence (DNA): TGCGCCAGCAGCCCGAAGGGGGCAAGGTATGAAAAACTGTTTTTT.

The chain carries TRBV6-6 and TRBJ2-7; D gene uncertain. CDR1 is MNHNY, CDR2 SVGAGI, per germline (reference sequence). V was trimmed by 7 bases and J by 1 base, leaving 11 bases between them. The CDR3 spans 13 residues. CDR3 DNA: TGTGCCAGCAACGAGGCGAATTCCTACGAGCAGTACTTC. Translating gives CASNEANSYEQYF.

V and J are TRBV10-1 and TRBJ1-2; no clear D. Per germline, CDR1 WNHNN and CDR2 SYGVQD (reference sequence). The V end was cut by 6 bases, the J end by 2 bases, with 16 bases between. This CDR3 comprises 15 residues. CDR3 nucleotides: TGCGCCAGCAGGGACGAGGCGAAGCCGAACTATGGCTACACCTTC. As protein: CASRDEAKPNYGYTF.

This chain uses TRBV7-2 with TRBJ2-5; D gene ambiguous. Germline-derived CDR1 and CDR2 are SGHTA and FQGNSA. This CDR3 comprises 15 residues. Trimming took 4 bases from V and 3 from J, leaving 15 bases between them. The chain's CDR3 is CASSYLSLSKETQYF. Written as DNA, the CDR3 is TGTGCCAGCAGCTATCTCAGCCTTTCTAAAGAGACCCAGTACTTC.